These 19 T cell receptor beta chains came from one sample sequenced in a study of blood T cell repertoires in COVID-19. TCRdb's table, derived via immunoSEQ multiplex PCR, lists solely in-frame clones and lacks some. The table records some 330,000 clones, 80% to 95% of them present only once. Sequenced input: PBMCs or T cells enriched from blood (not recorded which). These receptors were collected from a woman aged 25 to 45 who had recovered from COVID-19.

The chain couples TRBV5-4 to TRBJ1-6, with 8 bases aligning to TRBD1. This CDR3 has 16 amino acids. Looked up from germline, CDR1 is SGHNT and CDR2 is YYREEE (reference sequence). Trimming at V came to 0 bases and at J to 7 bases, leaving 6 bases not matched to a gene. The CDR3 nucleotides read TGTGCCAGCAGCTTGGTCCCGCCAGGGGGCAATTCACCCCTCCACTTT. Amino acids: CASSLVPPGGNSPLHF.

The chain couples TRBV15 to TRBJ1-2; TRBD1 matches at 10 bases. The J segment lost 5 bases and the V segment lost 6 bases, leaving 6 bases of the junction unmatched. CDR3 length: 14 amino acids. Germline V gene data show CDR1 as LNHNV and CDR2 as YYDKDF (reference sequence). CDR3 in amino acids: CATRTGGGLYGYTF. CDR3 in DNA: TGTGCCACCAGGACAGGGGGCGGCCTATATGGCTACACCTTC.

The chain joins TRBV28 to TRBJ2-7; no clear D gene. The CDR3 has 13 amino acids. Germline CDR1 MDHEN, CDR2 SYDVKM. The CDR3 loop is CASAGPPSYEQYF. For the CDR3, the DNA is TGTGCATCGGCAGGCCCACCGTCCTACGAGCAGTACTTC.

The chain carries TRBV27 and TRBJ1-2; TRBD1 aligns across 10 bases. The CDR3 is 15 residues long. After removal of 5 bases from V and 6 bases from J, the junction contained 9 bases not matched to a gene. Germline V gene sequence: CDR1 MNHEY, CDR2 SMNVEV (reference sequence). The CDR3 spells CASSGTGAGFHGYTF. CDR3 DNA sequence: TGTGCCAGCAGTGGGACAGGGGCAGGATTCCATGGCTACACCTTC.

This clone has at least ten counts. The chain has TRBV11-2 and TRBJ1-1; D is perhaps TRBD1 (5 bases). Trimming shortened V by 8 bases and J by 7 bases, and 11 bases separated the two germline ends. Per the germline V gene, CDR1 is SGHAT and CDR2 is FQNNGV. CDR3 length: 11 residues. The CDR3 DNA reads as TGTGCCAGCCAGGGCGAGTTTGAAGCTTTCTTT. It specifies CASQGEFEAFF.

This clone appeared once. CDR3: CSPQGSEAFF. In DNA, the CDR3 is TGCAGTCCACAGGGGTCTGAAGCTTTCTTT. The rearrangement joins TRBV20-1 to TRBJ1-1; 7 positions match TRBD1. CDR1 is DFQATT, CDR2 SNEGSKA, per germline (reference sequence). The CDR3 runs to 10 residues. V lost 8 bases to trimming and J lost 6 bases; unmatched junction nucleotides: 3.

This rearrangement joins TRBV6-5 to TRBJ2-7; 7 bases map to TRBD2. This CDR3 has 13 residues. Germline lookup yields CDR1 MNHEY and CDR2 SVGAGI. J lost 3 bases, V lost 10 bases, and 9 bases had no gene match. The CDR3 protein is CATKRGSFYEQYF. The CDR3 DNA reads as TGTGCCACCAAGCGGGGATCTTTCTACGAGCAGTACTTC.

The chain is built from TRBV11-2 and TRBJ1-3; D unresolved. V was shortened by 10 bases and J by 3 bases, with 16 bases between the two germline ends. Germline lookup yields CDR1 SGHAT and CDR2 FQNNGV. CDR3 length equals 14 residues. CDR3 DNA: TGTGCCACCTCTTTGGGGAGGGTTGGAAACACCATATATTTT. Its protein is CATSLGRVGNTIYF.

Only a few counts were recorded for this clone. The sample holds other DNA sequences that translate to the same CDR3. V gene TRBV9 combines with J gene TRBJ2-7, with D possibly matching TRBD2 (5 bases). The CDR3 consists of 14 residues. CDR1 is SGDLS, CDR2 YYNGEE, per germline. The V end was cut by 0 bases, the J end by 0 bases, with 7 bases between. The CDR3 nucleotides are TGTGCCAGCAGCGTAGGAGGGTCCTCCTACGAGCAGTACTTC. This codes for CASSVGGSSYEQYF. Based on the CDR3 plus reference TRBV9 and TRBJ2-7, the full variable domain is DSGVTQTPKHLITATGQRVTLRCSPRSGDLSVYWYQQSLDQGLQFLIQYYNGEERAKGNILERFSAQQFPDLHSELNLSSLELGDSALYFCASSVGGSSYEQYFGPGTRLTVT.

This clone was counted a single time. V is TRBV9 and J is TRBJ1-2, with TRBD1 identical over 11 bases. The ends lost 3 bases at V and 2 bases at J; junction bases unmatched: 3. The CDR3 runs 15 residues. The germline CDR1 and CDR2 sequences are SGDLS and YYNGEE. CDR3 sequence (DNA): TGTGCCAGCAGCGATTGGGACAGGGGGAACTATGGCTACACCTTC. Residues: CASSDWDRGNYGYTF. Drawing the rest from reference TRBV9 and TRBJ1-2, the complete variable domain is DSGVTQTPKHLITATGQRVTLRCSPRSGDLSVYWYQQSLDQGLQFLIQYYNGEERAKGNILERFSAQQFPDLHSELNLSSLELGDSALYFCASSDWDRGNYGYTFGSGTRLTVV.

This rearrangement joins TRBV9 to TRBJ2-1, with 10 nucleotides matching TRBD1. J gave up 8 bases and V 0 bases, and 5 bases lay outside the gene matches. The CDR3 runs to 15 residues. CDR1 SGDLS and CDR2 YYNGEE come from the germline V gene. The CDR3 protein is CASSVAGQGLYEQFF. In nucleotides, the CDR3 is TGTGCCAGCAGCGTAGCGGGACAGGGGCTCTATGAGCAGTTCTTC.

The chain is built from TRBV27 and TRBJ2-1, with D perhaps TRBD2 (5 bases). CDR1 MNHEY and CDR2 SMNVEV come from the germline V gene (reference sequence). Trimming took off 6 bases at V and 1 base at J, with 16 bases between the two ends. The CDR3 sequence is 16 residues long. CDR3 in amino acids: CASRGGDISSYNEQFF. For the CDR3, the DNA is TGTGCCAGCAGAGGAGGAGATATTTCGTCCTACAATGAGCAGTTCTTC.

The V call is TRBV7-2, the J call TRBJ2-7; 9 bases are a match to TRBD2. CDR3 length equals 14 residues. Losses at the gene ends were 8 bases for V and 4 bases for J; bases not matched to a gene: 9. Germline values: CDR1 SGHTA, CDR2 FQGNSA. The CDR3 DNA follows: TGTGCCAGCCTTGGCGGGGGGGCCCGGTACGAGCAGTACTTC. Translating it yields CASLGGGARYEQYF. The complete variable domain, with remaining parts taken from reference TRBV7-2 and TRBJ2-7, reads GAGVSQSPSNKVTEKGKDVELRCDPISGHTALYWYRQSLGQGLEFLIYFQGNSAPDKSGLPSDRFSAERTGGSVSTLTIQRTQQEDSAVYLCASLGGGARYEQYFGPGTRLTVT.

Written as DNA, the CDR3 is TGTGCCAGCAGCGGGGGACAGGGGGTAACTGGAAACACCATATATTTT. Its protein is CASSGGQGVTGNTIYF. J is TRBJ1-3 and V is TRBV2; 11 bases are shared with TRBD1. CDR1 SNHLY and CDR2 FYNNEI come from the germline V gene. CDR3 length: 16 residues. The V segment lost 6 bases and the J segment 2 bases; nucleotides outside the gene matches: 6.

The chain combines TRBV14 with TRBJ2-1; D gene uncertain. Germline V gives CDR1 SGHDN, CDR2 FVKESK. The CDR3 runs to 11 residues. V lost 3 bases and J 8 bases, leaving 5 bases between the germline ends. The CDR3 DNA is TGTGCCAGCAGCCACTCCTATGAGCAGTTCTTC. It yields the protein CASSHSYEQFF.

V gene TRBV7-9 combines with J gene TRBJ1-4; the D gene is possibly TRBD1 (5 bases). The CDR3 runs to 14 residues. Per germline, CDR1 SEHNR and CDR2 FQNEAQ (reference sequence). V lost 5 bases and J lost 10, with 17 bases in between. The CDR3 here is CASSLDRGGRKLFF. In DNA, the CDR3 is TGTGCCAGCAGCCTCGACCGTGGGGGGAGAAAACTGTTTTTT.

This chain joins TRBV7-3 and TRBJ2-3; D unresolved. The germline V gene encodes CDR1 SGHTA and CDR2 FQGTGA. V was pared by 0 bases and J by 1 base, with 14 bases between. CDR3 length: 17 residues. The CDR3: CASSLTASFRGTDTQYF. CDR3 DNA: TGTGCCAGCAGCTTAACCGCGTCATTCCGGGGCACAGATACGCAGTATTTT. The full variable domain, rest sourced from reference TRBV7-3 and TRBJ2-3, is GAGVSQTPSNKVTEKGKYVELRCDPISGHTALYWYRQSLGQGPEFLIYFQGTGAADDSGLPNDRFFAVRPEGSVSTLKIQRTERGDSAVYLCASSLTASFRGTDTQYFGPGTRLTVL.

The chain combines TRBV28 with TRBJ2-3; 9 nucleotides agree with TRBD1. V shed 4 bases and J 6 bases; nucleotides not matched to a gene: 8. Germline CDR1 MDHEN, CDR2 SYDVKM. The length of the CDR3 is 15 residues. The CDR3 DNA is TGTGCCAGCAGTTCCTCCGGGACAGGGCTGGATACGCAGTATTTT. The encoded protein is CASSSSGTGLDTQYF.

The rearrangement joins TRBV18 to TRBJ1-3; tentative D call: TRBD1 (6 bases). This CDR3 has 15 residues. The germline V gene has CDR1 KGHSH and CDR2 LQKENI. Deletions cut 2 bases from V and 7 bases from J, with 15 bases between. The CDR3 loop reads CASSPGTNKVNTIYF. In DNA form, the CDR3 reads TGTGCCAGCTCACCAGGGACAAATAAAGTGAACACCATATATTTT.